A single sample gave rise to the 10 T cell receptor beta chains below, sequenced in a study of T cells in Graves' hyperthyroidism and ophthalmopathy. Amplified TCR beta CDR3 regions derived from RNA transcripts. Researchers ran a first-round RT-PCR on the TCR CDR3 using the HTBI primer set. TCRdb re-analysed the multiplex PCR reads in MiXCR, keeping a single row per CDR3 protein. The data hold 300,000 to 450,000 distinct CDR3 sequences, with around 18% observed a single time. The sequenced sample was blood. The receptors come from a woman aged 40 to 50 with Graves' ophthalmopathy.

At least ten counts were recorded for this clonotype. The chain combines TRBV6-2 or TRBV6-3 with TRBJ2-7; D possibly corresponds to TRBD1 (5 bases). The CDR3 runs 15 residues. V was clipped by 0 bases and J by 0 bases, with 9 bases between them. Germline values: CDR1 MNHEY, CDR2 SVGEGT. The CDR3 DNA is TGTGCCAGCAGTTACTCGCAGGGCTACTCCTACGAGCAGTACTTC. Protein sequence: CASSYSQGYSYEQYF.

This clonotype was seen many times. The J gene is TRBJ2-5, the V gene TRBV4-1; maybe TRBD1 (5 bases). Trimming left V 4 bases short and J 4 bases short, with 13 bases between. The CDR3 length is 14 residues. Germline V gene sequence: CDR1 MGHRA, CDR2 YSYEKL. CDR3 coding DNA: TGCGCCAGCAGCCCTACCGACAGCCCAGAGACCCAGTACTTC. Amino acids: CASSPTDSPETQYF.

This clonotype was detected many times. This chain connects TRBV12-5 to TRBJ1-1; D gene ambiguous. The CDR3 totals 11 residues. V was pared by 1 base and J by 10 bases, with 7 bases between. The V gene's germline CDR1 is LGHNT and CDR2 FRNRAP. CDR3 coding DNA: TGTGCTAGTGGTTTGGGGGAGGTAGCTTTCTTT. This translates into CASGLGEVAFF. Full variable domain (outside the CDR3, taken from reference TRBV12-5 and TRBJ1-1): DARVTQTPRHKVTEMGQEVTMRCQPILGHNTVFWYRQTMMQGLELLAYFRNRAPLDDSGMPKDRFSAEMPDATLATLKIQPSEPRDSAVYFCASGLGEVAFFGQGTRLTVV.

This clonotype showed up many times. The rearrangement joins TRBV18 to TRBJ1-5; D perhaps matches TRBD1 (5 bases). The CDR3 spans 14 residues. Germline CDR1 reads KGHSH; CDR2 reads LQKENI. V lost 4 bases to trimming and J lost 7 bases, with 14 bases between them. The CDR3 loop reads CASSQGAFGQPQHF. As DNA, the CDR3 is TGTGCCAGCTCACAAGGGGCCTTCGGGCAGCCCCAGCATTTT.

This clonotype has a single count. The rearrangement joins TRBV4-2 to TRBJ2-7; no definite D call. This CDR3 is built from 14 residues. V was shortened by 0 bases and J by 7 bases, with 13 bases between the two germline ends. Germline loops: CDR1 LGHNA, CDR2 YNFKEQ. The CDR3 nucleotides read TGTGCCAGCAGCCAAGAGAACTTTTCGGAAGAGCAGTACTTC. This translates into CASSQENFSEEQYF.

This clonotype was observed at least ten times. V is TRBV11-2 and J is TRBJ2-7; D is uncertain. Per the germline V gene, CDR1 is SGHAT and CDR2 is FQNNGV. V was trimmed by 5 bases and J by 2 bases, leaving 7 bases between them. The CDR3 is 12 residues long. The CDR3 region is CASSARAYEQYF. CDR3 DNA: TGTGCCAGCAGCGCTCGAGCCTACGAGCAGTACTTC.

The gene calls are TRBV30 and TRBJ1-1; D is possibly TRBD1 (6 bases). This CDR3 spans 12 amino acids. The germline V gene encodes CDR1 GTSNPN and CDR2 SVGIG (reference sequence). V was clipped by 5 bases and J by 5 bases, with 12 bases between them. CDR3 bases: TGTGCCTGGGTTCAGGGGAGGACTGAAGCTTTCTTT. Encoded protein: CAWVQGRTEAFF.

This clonotype came up many times. The rearrangement uses TRBV28 and TRBJ2-5, with TRBD2 matching over 8 bases. Per germline, CDR1 MDHEN and CDR2 SYDVKM. J gave up 1 base and V 5 bases, and 3 bases lay outside the gene matches. This CDR3 has 14 amino acids. CDR3 in DNA: TGTGCCAGCAGTATAACTAGCGGCCAAGAGACCCAGTACTTC. Translating gives CASSITSGQETQYF.

In its sample, this clonotype was seen many times. The chain is built from TRBV6-5 and TRBJ2-7, with D tentatively TRBD1 (5 bases). V shed 2 bases and J shed 4 bases, with 9 bases lying between them. The CDR3 runs 13 residues. CDR1 MNHEY and CDR2 SVGAGI come from the germline V gene. The CDR3 region is CASSYGARYEQYF. The CDR3 coding sequence is TGTGCCAGCAGTTACGGGGCGCGGTACGAGCAGTACTTC.

This clonotype has ten or more counts. The genes are TRBV27 and TRBJ1-5; unclear D gene. Germline values: CDR1 MNHEY, CDR2 SMNVEV (reference sequence). The CDR3 totals 13 residues. V shed 0 bases and J shed 10 bases, with 10 bases lying between them. The CDR3 DNA reads as TGTGCCAGCAGTTTATCGAGCATCAAACCCCAGCATTTT. The encoded protein is CASSLSSIKPQHF.